These T cell receptor beta chains were read from a single sample in a study of control samples from healthy donors and cancer patients. Some clones are missing from TCRdb's copy, which holds only in-frame ones; the method was immunoSEQ multiplex PCR. This table holds over 80,000 clones, roughly 80% found once. Sequencing input: blood. These TCRs come from a man aged 30-40 years in good health. CDR3s include the opening cysteine and the closing phenylalanine or tryptophan. The D gene is left open where the match is weak. Size values are once, few and many counts, or a class for expanded clones, and some rows have none.

d_call: -; cdr3_length: 12; j_call: TRBJ1-2; clone_size: -; v_call: TRBV7-2; cdr3_aa: CASSPPSYGYTF; cdr3_nt: TGTGCCAGCAGCCCCCCGAGCTATGGCTACACCTTC
d_call: TRBD1; cdr3_length: 16; j_call: TRBJ1-2; clone_size: -; v_call: TRBV11-2; cdr3_aa: CASSRTATGVNYGYTF; cdr3_nt: TGTGCCAGCAGCAGGACCGCGACAGGGGTTAACTATGGCTACACCTTC
d_call: -; cdr3_length: 14; j_call: TRBJ1-1; clone_size: once; v_call: TRBV5-6; cdr3_aa: CASRPGGEVSEAFF; cdr3_nt: TGTGCCAGCAGGCCTGGGGGCGAGGTATCTGAAGCTTTCTTT
d_call: TRBD1; cdr3_length: 15; j_call: TRBJ1-2; clone_size: -; v_call: TRBV4-2; cdr3_aa: CASTQTGTGGWGYTF; cdr3_nt: TGTGCCAGCACCCAAACCGGGACAGGGGGATGGGGCTACACCTTC
d_call: -; cdr3_length: 16; j_call: TRBJ2-7; clone_size: -; v_call: TRBV5-6; cdr3_aa: CASRFAGQMGSYEQYF; cdr3_nt: TGTGCCAGCAGATTTGCCGGACAGATGGGGAGCTACGAGCAGTACTTC
d_call: -; cdr3_length: 13; j_call: TRBJ1-2; clone_size: once; v_call: TRBV24-1; cdr3_aa: CATSGWKDYGYTF; cdr3_nt: TGTGCCACCAGTGGTTGGAAGGATTATGGCTACACCTTC
d_call: -; cdr3_length: 14; j_call: TRBJ2-2; clone_size: once; v_call: TRBV9; cdr3_aa: CASSVGANTGELFF; cdr3_nt: TGTGCCAGCAGCGTGGGGGCGAACACCGGGGAGCTGTTTTTT
d_call: -; cdr3_length: 13; j_call: TRBJ2-7; clone_size: -; v_call: TRBV5-4; cdr3_aa: CASSGSDSYEQYF; cdr3_nt: TGTGCCAGCAGCGGATCTGATTCCTACGAGCAGTACTTC
d_call: TRBD1; cdr3_length: 14; j_call: TRBJ1-5; clone_size: -; v_call: TRBV19; cdr3_aa: CASTYRGGNQPQHF; cdr3_nt: TGTGCCAGTACCTACAGGGGGGGCAATCAGCCCCAGCATTTT
d_call: -; cdr3_length: 15; j_call: TRBJ1-5; clone_size: -; v_call: TRBV6-1; cdr3_aa: CASREGGQSNQPQHF; cdr3_nt: TGTGCCAGCAGGGAAGGCGGACAAAGCAATCAGCCCCAGCATTTT
d_call: -; cdr3_length: 15; j_call: TRBJ1-4; clone_size: -; v_call: TRBV3-1/TRBV3-2; cdr3_aa: CASSQDVGGDEKLFF; cdr3_nt: TGTGCCAGCAGCCAAGACGTCGGGGGCGACGAAAAACTGTTTTTT
d_call: -; cdr3_length: 12; j_call: TRBJ2-7; clone_size: once; v_call: TRBV30; cdr3_aa: CAWAGTPYEQYF; cdr3_nt: TGTGCCTGGGCCGGGACACCGTACGAGCAGTACTTC
d_call: -; cdr3_length: 14; j_call: TRBJ1-5; clone_size: -; v_call: TRBV28; cdr3_aa: CASSLGQSNQPQHF; cdr3_nt: TGTGCCAGCAGTCTAGGACAGAGCAATCAGCCCCAGCATTTT
d_call: -; cdr3_length: 13; j_call: TRBJ1-4; clone_size: few; v_call: TRBV7-3; cdr3_aa: CASSLDTGSKLFF; cdr3_nt: TGTGCCAGCAGCTTAGATACTGGGTCAAAACTGTTTTTT
d_call: TRBD2; cdr3_length: 17; j_call: TRBJ2-3; clone_size: -; v_call: TRBV3-1/TRBV3-2; cdr3_aa: CASSQLLLGGSTDTQYF; cdr3_nt: TGTGCCAGCAGCCAACTCCTTTTGGGAGGGAGCACAGATACGCAGTATTTT